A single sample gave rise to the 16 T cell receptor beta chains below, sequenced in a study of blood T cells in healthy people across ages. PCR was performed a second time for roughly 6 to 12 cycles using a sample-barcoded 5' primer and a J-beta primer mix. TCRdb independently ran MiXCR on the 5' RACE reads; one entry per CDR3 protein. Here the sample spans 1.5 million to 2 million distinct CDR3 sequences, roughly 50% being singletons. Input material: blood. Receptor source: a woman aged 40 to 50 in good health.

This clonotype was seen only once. As DNA, the CDR3 is TGTGCCAGCAGCCCAGAGTATGATAGCAATCAGCCCCAGCATTTT. This encodes CASSPEYDSNQPQHF. The gene calls are TRBV11-2 and TRBJ1-5; no clear D. Trimming took 5 bases from V and 0 from J, leaving 11 bases between them. This CDR3 has 15 amino acids. CDR1 SGHAT and CDR2 FQNNGV come from the germline V gene.

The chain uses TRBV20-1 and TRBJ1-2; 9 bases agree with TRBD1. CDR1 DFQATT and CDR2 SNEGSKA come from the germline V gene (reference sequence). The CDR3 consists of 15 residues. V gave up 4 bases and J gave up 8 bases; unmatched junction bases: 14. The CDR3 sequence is CSATYRGRNLRGYTF. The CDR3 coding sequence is TGCAGTGCTACATACAGGGGGCGCAACTTAAGAGGCTACACCTTC.

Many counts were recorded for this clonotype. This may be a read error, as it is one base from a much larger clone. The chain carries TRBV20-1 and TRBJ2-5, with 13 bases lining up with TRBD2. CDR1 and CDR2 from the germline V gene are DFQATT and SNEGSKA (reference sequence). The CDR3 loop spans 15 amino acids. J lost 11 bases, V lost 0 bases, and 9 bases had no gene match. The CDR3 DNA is TGCAGTGCTAGAGAGACTAGCGGGGGGACTATAAAGCAGTACTTC. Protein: CSARETSGGTIKQYF.

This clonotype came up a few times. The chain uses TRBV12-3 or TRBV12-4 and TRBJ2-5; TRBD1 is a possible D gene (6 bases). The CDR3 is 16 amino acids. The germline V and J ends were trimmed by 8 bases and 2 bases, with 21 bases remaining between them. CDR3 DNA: TGTGCCAGCTCCTTAGCCCGGAACAGGGCACAAGAGACCCAGTACTTC. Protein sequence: CASSLARNRAQETQYF.

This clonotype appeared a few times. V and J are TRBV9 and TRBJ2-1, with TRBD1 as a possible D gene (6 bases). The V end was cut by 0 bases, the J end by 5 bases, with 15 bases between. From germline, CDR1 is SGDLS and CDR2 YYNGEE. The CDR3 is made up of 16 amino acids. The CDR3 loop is CASSVDVRGKDNEQFF. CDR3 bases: TGTGCCAGCAGCGTAGACGTCAGGGGTAAGGACAATGAGCAGTTCTTC. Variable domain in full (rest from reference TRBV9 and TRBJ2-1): DSGVTQTPKHLITATGQRVTLRCSPRSGDLSVYWYQQSLDQGLQFLIQYYNGEERAKGNILERFSAQQFPDLHSELNLSSLELGDSALYFCASSVDVRGKDNEQFFGPGTRLTVL.

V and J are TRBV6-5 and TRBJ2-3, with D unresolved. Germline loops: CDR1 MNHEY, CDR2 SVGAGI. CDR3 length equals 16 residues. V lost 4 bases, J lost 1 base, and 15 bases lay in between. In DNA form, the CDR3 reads TGTGCCAGCAGTTCCCGAAGGGTCCGAGGCACAGATACGCAGTATTTT. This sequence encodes CASSSRRVRGTDTQYF.

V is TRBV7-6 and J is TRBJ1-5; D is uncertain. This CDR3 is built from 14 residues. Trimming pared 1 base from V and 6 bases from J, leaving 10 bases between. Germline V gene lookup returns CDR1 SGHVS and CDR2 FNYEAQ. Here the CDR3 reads CASSLGADRQPQHF. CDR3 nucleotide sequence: TGTGCCAGCAGCTTAGGGGCAGACCGTCAGCCCCAGCATTTT.

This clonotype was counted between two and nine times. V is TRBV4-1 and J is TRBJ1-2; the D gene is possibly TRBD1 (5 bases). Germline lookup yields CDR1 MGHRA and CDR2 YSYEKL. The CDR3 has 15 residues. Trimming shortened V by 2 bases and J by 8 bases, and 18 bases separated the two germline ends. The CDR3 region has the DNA TGCGCCAGCAGCCAACCCTTGGGGAGGGGATGGGGCTACACCTTC. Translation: CASSQPLGRGWGYTF.

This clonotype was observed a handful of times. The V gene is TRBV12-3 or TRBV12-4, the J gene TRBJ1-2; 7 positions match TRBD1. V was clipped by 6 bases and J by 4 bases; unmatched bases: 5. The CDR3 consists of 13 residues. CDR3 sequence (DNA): TGTGCCAGCAGGCTCAGGGGGGGCTATGGCTACACCTTC. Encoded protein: CASRLRGGYGYTF.

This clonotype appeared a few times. Here the CDR3 reads CASSLWTENYGYTF. CDR3 coding DNA: TGCGCCAGCAGCTTGTGGACGGAGAACTATGGCTACACCTTC. The rearrangement joins TRBV5-1 to TRBJ1-2; no clear D. Trimming stripped 1 base from V and 2 bases from J, with 9 bases between. The CDR3 length is 14 residues. Germline-derived CDR1 and CDR2 are SGHRS and YFSETQ.

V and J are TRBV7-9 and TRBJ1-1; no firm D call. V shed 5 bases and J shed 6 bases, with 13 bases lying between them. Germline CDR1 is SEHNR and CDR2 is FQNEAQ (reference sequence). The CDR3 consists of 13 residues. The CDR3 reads CASSRLGPSEAFF. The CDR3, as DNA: TGTGCCAGCAGCCGCCTTGGACCTTCTGAAGCTTTCTTT.

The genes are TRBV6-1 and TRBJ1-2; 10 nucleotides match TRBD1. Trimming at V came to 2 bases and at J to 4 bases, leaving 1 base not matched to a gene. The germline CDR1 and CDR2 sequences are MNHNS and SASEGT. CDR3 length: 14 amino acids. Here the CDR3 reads CASSERDRGYGYTF. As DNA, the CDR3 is TGTGCCAGCAGTGAAAGGGACAGGGGCTATGGCTACACCTTC.

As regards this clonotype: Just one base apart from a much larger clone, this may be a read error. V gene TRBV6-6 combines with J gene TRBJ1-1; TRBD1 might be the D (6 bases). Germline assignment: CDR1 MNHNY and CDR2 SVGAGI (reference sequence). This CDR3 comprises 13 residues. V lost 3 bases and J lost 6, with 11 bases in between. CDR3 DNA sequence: TGTGCCAGCAGTTATCGAGGGGGGCCTGAAGCTTTCTTT. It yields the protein CASSYRGGPEAFF.

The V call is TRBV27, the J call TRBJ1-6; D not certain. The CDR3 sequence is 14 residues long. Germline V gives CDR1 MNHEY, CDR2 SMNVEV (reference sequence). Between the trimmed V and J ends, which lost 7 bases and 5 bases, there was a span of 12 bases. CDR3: CASTSYGNNSPLHF. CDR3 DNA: TGTGCCAGCACGAGCTACGGCAATAATTCACCCCTCCACTTT.

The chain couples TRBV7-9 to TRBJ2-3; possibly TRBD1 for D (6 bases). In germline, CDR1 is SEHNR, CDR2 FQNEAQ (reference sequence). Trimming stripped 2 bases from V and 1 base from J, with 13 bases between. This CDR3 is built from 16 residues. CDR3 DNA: TGTGCCAGCAGCTTACCCCGGGACACTGGCACAGATACGCAGTATTTT. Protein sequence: CASSLPRDTGTDTQYF.

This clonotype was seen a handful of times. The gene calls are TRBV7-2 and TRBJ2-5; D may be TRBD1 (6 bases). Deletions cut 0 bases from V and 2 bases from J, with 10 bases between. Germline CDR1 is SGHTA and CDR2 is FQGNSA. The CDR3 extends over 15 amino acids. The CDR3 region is CASSLARQEQETQYF. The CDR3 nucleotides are TGTGCCAGCAGCTTAGCGCGACAGGAACAAGAGACCCAGTACTTC.